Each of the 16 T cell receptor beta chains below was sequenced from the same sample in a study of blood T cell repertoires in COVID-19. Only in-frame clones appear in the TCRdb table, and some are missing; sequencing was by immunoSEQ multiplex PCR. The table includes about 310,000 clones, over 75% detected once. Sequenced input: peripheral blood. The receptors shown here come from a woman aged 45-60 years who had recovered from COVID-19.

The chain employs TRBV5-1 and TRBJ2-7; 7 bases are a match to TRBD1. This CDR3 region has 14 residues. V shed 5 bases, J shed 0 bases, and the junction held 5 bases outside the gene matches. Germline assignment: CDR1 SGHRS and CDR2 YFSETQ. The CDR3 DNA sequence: TGCGCCAGCAGAGGGGACAGTACCTCCTACGAGCAGTACTTC. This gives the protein CASRGDSTSYEQYF.

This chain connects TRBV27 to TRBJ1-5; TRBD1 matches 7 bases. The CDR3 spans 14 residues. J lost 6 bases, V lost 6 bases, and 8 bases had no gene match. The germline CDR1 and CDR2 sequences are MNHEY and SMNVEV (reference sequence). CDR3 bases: TGTGCCAGCAGAGACACAGGGGCTCTTCAGCCCCAGCATTTT. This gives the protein CASRDTGALQPQHF.

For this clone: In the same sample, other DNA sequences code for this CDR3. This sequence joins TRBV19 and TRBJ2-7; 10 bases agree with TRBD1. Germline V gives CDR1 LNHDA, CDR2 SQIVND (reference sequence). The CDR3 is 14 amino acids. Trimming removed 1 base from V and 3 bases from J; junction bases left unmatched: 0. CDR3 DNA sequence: TGTGCCAGTAGTATAGGGGACAGGGGCTACGAGCAGTACTTC. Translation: CASSIGDRGYEQYF.

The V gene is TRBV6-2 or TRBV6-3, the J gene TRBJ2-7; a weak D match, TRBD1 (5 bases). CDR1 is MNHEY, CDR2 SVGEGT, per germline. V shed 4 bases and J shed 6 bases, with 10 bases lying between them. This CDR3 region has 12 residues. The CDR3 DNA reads TGTGCCAGCAGTTTTACAGGAGTCGAGCAGTACTTC. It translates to CASSFTGVEQYF.

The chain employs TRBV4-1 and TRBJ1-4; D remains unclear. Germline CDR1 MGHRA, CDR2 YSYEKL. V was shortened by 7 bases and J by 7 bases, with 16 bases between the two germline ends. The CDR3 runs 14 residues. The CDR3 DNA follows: TGCGCCAGCACTGCCATCGGGAATAGTGAAAAACTGTTTTTT. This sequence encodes CASTAIGNSEKLFF.

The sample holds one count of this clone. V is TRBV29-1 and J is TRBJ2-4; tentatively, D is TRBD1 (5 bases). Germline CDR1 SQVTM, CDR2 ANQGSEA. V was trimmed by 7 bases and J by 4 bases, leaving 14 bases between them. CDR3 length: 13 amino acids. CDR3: CSALDRQKNIQYF. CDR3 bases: TGCAGCGCCCTAGACAGACAGAAAAACATTCAGTACTTC.

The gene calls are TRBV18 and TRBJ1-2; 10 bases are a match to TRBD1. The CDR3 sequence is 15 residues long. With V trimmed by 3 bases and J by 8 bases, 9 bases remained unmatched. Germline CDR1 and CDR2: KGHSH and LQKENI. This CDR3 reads CASSPDDRGRGGYTF. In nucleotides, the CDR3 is TGTGCCAGCTCACCGGATGACAGGGGGCGCGGGGGCTACACCTTC.

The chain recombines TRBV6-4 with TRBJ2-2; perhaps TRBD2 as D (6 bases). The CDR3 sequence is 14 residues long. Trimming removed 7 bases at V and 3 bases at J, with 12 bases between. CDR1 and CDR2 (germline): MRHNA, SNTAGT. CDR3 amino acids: CASTPGSDTGELFF. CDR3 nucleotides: TGTGCCAGCACCCCCGGGAGCGACACCGGGGAGCTGTTTTTT.

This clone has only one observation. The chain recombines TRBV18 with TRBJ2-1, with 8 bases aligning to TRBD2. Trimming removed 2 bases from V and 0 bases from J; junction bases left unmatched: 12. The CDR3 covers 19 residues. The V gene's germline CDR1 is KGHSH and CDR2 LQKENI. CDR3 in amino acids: CASSPDYPGGGSSYNEQFF. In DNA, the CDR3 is TGTGCCAGCTCACCAGATTACCCCGGGGGGGGGAGCTCCTACAATGAGCAGTTCTTC.

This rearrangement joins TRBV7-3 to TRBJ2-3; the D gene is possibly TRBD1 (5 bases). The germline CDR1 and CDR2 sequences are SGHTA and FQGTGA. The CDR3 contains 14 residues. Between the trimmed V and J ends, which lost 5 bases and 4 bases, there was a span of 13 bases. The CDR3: CASSPEQAADTQYF. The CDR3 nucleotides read TGTGCCAGCAGCCCGGAACAGGCCGCAGATACGCAGTATTTT.

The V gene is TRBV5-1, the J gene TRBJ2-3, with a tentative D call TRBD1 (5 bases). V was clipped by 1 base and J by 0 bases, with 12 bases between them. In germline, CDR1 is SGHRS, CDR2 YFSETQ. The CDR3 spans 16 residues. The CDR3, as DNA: TGCGCCAGCAGCTTGCAAGGGGATCAGAGCACAGATACGCAGTATTTT. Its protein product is CASSLQGDQSTDTQYF.

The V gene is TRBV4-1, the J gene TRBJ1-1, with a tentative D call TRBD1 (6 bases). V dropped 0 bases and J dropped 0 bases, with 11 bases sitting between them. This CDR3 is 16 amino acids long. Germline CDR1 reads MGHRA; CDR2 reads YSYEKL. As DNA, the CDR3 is TGCGCCAGCAGCCAAGAGTTAGGGGGGGTGAACACTGAAGCTTTCTTT. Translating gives CASSQELGGVNTEAFF.

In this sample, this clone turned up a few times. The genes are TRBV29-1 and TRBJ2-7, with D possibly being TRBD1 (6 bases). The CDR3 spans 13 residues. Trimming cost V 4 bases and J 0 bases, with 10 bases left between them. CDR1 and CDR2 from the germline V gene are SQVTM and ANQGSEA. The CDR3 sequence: CSVVAGDSYEQYF. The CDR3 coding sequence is TGCAGCGTTGTGGCAGGGGACTCCTACGAGCAGTACTTC.

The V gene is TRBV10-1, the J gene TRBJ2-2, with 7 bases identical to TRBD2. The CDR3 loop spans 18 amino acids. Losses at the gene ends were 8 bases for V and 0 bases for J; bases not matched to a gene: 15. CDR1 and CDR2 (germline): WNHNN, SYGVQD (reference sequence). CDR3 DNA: TGCGCCAGCCCAGGTGGGTTAGCGGGTAACGCGAACACCGGGGAGCTGTTTTTT. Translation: CASPGGLAGNANTGELFF.

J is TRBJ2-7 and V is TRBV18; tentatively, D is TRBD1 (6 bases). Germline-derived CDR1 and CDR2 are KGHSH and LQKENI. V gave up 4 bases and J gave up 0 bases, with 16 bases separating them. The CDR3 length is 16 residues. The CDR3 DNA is TGTGCCAGCTCACTTAGCCCACAGGGTTTCTCCTACGAGCAGTACTTC. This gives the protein CASSLSPQGFSYEQYF.

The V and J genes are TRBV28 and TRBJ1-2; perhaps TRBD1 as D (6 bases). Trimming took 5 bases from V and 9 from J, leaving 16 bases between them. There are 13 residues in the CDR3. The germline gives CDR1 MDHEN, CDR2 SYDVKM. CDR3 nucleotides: TGTGCCAGCAGTCGGGACACCGCGCCGAGCTACACCTTC. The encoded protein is CASSRDTAPSYTF.